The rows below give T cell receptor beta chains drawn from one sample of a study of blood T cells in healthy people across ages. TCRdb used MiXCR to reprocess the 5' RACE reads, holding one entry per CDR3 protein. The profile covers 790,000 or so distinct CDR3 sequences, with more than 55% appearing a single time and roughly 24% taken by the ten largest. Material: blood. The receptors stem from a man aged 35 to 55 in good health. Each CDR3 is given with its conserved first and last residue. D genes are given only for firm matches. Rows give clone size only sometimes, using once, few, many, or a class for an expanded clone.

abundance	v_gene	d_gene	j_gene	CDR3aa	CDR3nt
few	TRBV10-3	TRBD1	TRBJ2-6	CAISESNPGQGPFSGANVLTF	TGTGCCATCAGTGAGTCAAACCCGGGACAGGGCCCCTTCTCTGGGGCCAACGTCCTGACTTTC
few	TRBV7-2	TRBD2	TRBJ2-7	CASSSYAAGGPPYEQYF	TGTGCCAGCAGCTCCTACGCGGCGGGAGGGCCGCCCTACGAGCAGTACTTC
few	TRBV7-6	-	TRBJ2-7	CASSQRTGTYEQYF	TGTGCCAGCAGCCAGCGGACGGGGACCTACGAGCAGTACTTC
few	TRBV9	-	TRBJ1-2	CASSVEGADTYHGYTF	TGTGCCAGCAGCGTAGAAGGGGCCGACACTTATCATGGCTACACCTTC
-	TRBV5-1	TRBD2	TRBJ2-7	CASSLEALAGTPYEQYF	TGCGCCAGCAGCTTGGAAGCACTAGCGGGAACACCCTACGAGCAGTACTTC
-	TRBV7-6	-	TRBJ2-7	CASSFVVDAGGQYF	TGTGCCAGCAGCTTCGTGGTGGACGCGGGTGGCCAGTACTTC
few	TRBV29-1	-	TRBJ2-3	CSVYQSHSPDTQYF	TGCAGCGTTTATCAATCACATAGCCCAGATACGCAGTATTTT
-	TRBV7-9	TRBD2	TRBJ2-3	CASSLRGAGRSADTQYF	TGTGCCAGCAGCTTAAGGGGAGCCGGGAGGAGCGCAGATACGCAGTATTTT
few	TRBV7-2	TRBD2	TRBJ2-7	CASSLWDVVVAGGFYEQYF	TGTGCCAGCAGCTTATGGGACGTGGTTGTAGCGGGCGGGTTCTACGAGCAGTACTTC
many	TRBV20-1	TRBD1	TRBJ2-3	CSARDLRDRAIRVGTDTQYF	TGCAGTGCTAGAGATCTCCGGGACAGGGCTATCCGGGTGGGCACAGATACGCAGTATTTT
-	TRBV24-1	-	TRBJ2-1	CATSRGAVYNEQFF	TGTGCCACCAGTCGGGGGGCGGTGTACAATGAGCAGTTCTTC
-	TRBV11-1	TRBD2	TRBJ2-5	CASSTGLAGRGQGETQYF	TGTGCCAGCAGCACGGGACTAGCGGGGCGAGGCCAAGGGGAGACCCAGTACTTC
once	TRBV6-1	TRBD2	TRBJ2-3	CASSAPSSGSFSDTQYF	TGTGCCAGCAGTGCACCTTCTAGCGGGAGTTTCTCAGATACGCAGTATTTT
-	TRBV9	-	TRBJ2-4	CASSVGTDRAKNIQYF	TGTGCCAGCAGCGTAGGGACAGATAGAGCCAAAAACATTCAGTACTTC
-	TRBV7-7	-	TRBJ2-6	CASSPGTSNGANVLTF	TGTGCTAGCAGTCCGGGGACTTCTAATGGGGCCAACGTCCTGACTTTC
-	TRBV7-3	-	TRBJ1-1	CASSLGGGNTEAFF	TGTGCCAGCAGCTTAGGGGGGGGGAACACTGAAGCTTTCTTT
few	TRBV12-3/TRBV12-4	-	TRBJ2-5	CASSLIGKETQYF	TGTGCCAGCAGTTTAATCGGGAAAGAGACCCAGTACTTC
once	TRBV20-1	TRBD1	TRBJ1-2	CSTGEGYTF	TGCAGCACAGGGGAGGGCTACACCTTC
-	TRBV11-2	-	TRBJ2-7	CASSALGSYYEQYF	TGTGCCAGCAGCGCCTTAGGGTCCTACTACGAGCAGTACTTC
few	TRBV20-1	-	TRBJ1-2	CSALAGVEYGYTF	TGCAGTGCTCTGGCAGGGGTCGAGTATGGCTACACCTTC
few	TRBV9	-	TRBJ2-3	CASSGRDSFLPDTQYF	TGTGCCAGCAGTGGCCGGGACTCCTTTCTCCCCGATACGCAGTATTTT
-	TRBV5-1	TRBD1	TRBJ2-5	CASSPGQGRQETQYF	TGCGCCAGCAGCCCGGGACAGGGCAGACAAGAGACCCAGTACTTC
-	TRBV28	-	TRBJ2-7	CASSPPGDERYEQYF	TGTGCCAGCAGTCCCCCGGGTGATGAGAGGTACGAGCAGTACTTC
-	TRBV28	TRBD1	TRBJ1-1	CASSGDRDGAFF	TGTGCCAGCAGTGGGGACAGGGATGGAGCTTTCTTT
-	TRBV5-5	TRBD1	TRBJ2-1	CASSYVQGNGASYNEQFF	TGTGCCAGCAGCTATGTACAGGGGAATGGTGCGTCCTACAATGAGCAGTTCTTC
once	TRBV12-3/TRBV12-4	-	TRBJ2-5	CASSVSVGWATQYF	TGTGCCAGCAGTGTTTCGGTTGGGTGGGCGACCCAGTACTTC
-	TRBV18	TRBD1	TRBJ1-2	CASSPQGATYGYTF	TGTGCCAGCTCACCACAGGGGGCGACCTATGGCTACACCTTC
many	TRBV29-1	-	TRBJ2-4	CSVDGGTKNIQYF	TGCAGCGTTGATGGCGGAACCAAAAACATTCAGTACTTC
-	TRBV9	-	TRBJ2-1	CASIVASEANEQFF	TGTGCCAGCATCGTAGCTAGTGAGGCCAATGAGCAGTTCTTC
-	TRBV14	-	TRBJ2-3	CASSQPGAPRDTQYF	TGTGCCAGCAGCCAACCCGGGGCCCCCAGGGATACGCAGTATTTT
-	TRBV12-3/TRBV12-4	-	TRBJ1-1	CASSPRKRVRRMNTEAFF	TGTGCCAGCAGTCCGCGCAAAAGGGTTAGGAGGATGAACACTGAAGCTTTCTTT
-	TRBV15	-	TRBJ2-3	CATSRGPIRSSDTQYF	TGTGCCACCAGCAGAGGACCCATTAGAAGTTCAGATACGCAGTATTTT
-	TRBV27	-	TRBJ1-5	CASSSGSYQPQHF	TGTGCCAGCAGTTCAGGGTCTTATCAGCCCCAGCATTTT
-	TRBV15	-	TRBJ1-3	CATSRDFSSGNTIYF	TGTGCCACCAGCAGAGATTTTAGCTCTGGAAACACCATATATTTT
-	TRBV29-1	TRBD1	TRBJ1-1	CSVFPDRVETFF	TGCAGCGTTTTCCCGGACAGGGTGGAAACTTTCTTT